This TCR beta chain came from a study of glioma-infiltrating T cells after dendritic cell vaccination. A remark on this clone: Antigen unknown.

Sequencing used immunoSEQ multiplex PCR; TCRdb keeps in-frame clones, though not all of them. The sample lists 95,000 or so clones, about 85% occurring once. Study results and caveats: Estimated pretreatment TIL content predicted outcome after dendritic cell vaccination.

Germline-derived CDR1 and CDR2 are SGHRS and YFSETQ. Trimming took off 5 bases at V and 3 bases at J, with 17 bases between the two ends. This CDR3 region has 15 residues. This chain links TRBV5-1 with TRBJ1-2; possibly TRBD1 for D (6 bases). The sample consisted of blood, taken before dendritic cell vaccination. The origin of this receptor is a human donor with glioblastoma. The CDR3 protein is CASRIGEQGDYGYTF. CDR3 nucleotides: TGCGCCAGCAGGATAGGGGAACAGGGTGACTATGGCTACACCTTC. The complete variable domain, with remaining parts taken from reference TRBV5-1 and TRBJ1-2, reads KAGVTQTPRYLIKTRGQQVTLSCSPISGHRSVSWYQQTPGQGLQFLFEYFSETQRNKGNFPGRFSGRQFSNSRSEMNVSTLELGDSALYLCASRIGEQGDYGYTFGSGTRLTVV.